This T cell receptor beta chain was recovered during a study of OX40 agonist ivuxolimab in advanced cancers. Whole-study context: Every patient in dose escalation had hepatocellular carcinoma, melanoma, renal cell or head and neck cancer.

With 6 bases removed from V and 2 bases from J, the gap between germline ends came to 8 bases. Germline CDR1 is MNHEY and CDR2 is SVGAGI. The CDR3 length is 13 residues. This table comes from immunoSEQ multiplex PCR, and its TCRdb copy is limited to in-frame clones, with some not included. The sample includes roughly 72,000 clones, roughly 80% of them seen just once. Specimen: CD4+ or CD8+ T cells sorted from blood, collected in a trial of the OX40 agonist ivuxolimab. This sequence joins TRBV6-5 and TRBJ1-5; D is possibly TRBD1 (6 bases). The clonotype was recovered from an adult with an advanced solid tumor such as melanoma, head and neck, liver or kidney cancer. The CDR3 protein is CASRDRGNQPQHF. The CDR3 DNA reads TGTGCCAGCAGGGACAGAGGCAATCAGCCCCAGCATTTT.